Only a few counts were recorded for the clone carrying this T cell receptor beta chain. Its antigen is not identified. MiXCR, run by TCRdb on the reads, gives a single entry per CDR3 protein. The repertoire consists of approximately 600,000 distinct CDR3 sequences, with approximately 40% occurring once and the leading ten covering 48%. These data are taken from a study of T cell repertoires in cytomegalovirus infection. The wider study: As its CMV epitopes, the study selected recently identified HLA-C-restricted and well-studied HLA-B-restricted targets. Public TCR beta signatures marked donors with CMV infection and the matching HLA. Study-wide findings and caveats: Ex vivo responses were dominated by HLA-C-restricted CMV-specific TCR beta clonotypes.

The source was cultured PBMCs, collected from culture after CMV antigen stimulation. This TCR derives from a human donor in good health (CMV status not recorded). Some clones in this sample may be carry-over from other donors' samples.

CDR3 amino acids: CASSLIPAGQGPYEQYF. The CDR3 DNA sequence: TGTGCCAGCAGCTTAATACCCGCGGGACAGGGTCCATACGAGCAGTACTTC. The rearrangement links TRBV7-3 to TRBJ2-7, with 9 positions matching TRBD1. Trimming cost V 1 base and J 4 bases; bases outside gene matches: 11. This CDR3 region has 17 residues. CDR1 and CDR2 from the germline V gene are SGHTA and FQGTGA.